This T cell receptor (beta chain) was captured in a study of regulatory T cells in long-lasting Graves disease. Points from the study as a whole: TRBV28, TRBJ1-2 and TRBJ2-5 were favored in persistent disease.

V was clipped by 4 bases and J by 8 bases, with 17 bases between them. This CDR3 spans 15 amino acids. The germline CDR1 and CDR2 sequences are SEHNR and FQNEAQ (reference sequence). Libraries of TCR beta came from iRepertoire HTBI primers plus Arm-PCR of CDR3 regions. Each CDR3 protein is one row after TCRdb ran MiXCR on the multiplex PCR reads. The sample shows around 400,000 distinct CDR3 sequences, 23% of them seen only once. Time point: persistent/refractory GD, antithyroid drugs over 5 years with positive TRAb. Isolated PBMC RNA provided the starting material for the TCR library. In its sample, this clonotype was seen a few times. Antigen unknown.

The sequence was collected from a woman in her thirties or forties with Graves disease. V gene TRBV7-9 combines with J gene TRBJ1-4, with D possibly being TRBD1 (5 bases). The sequenced sample was peripheral blood mononuclear cells (PBMCs), obtained when the disease was refractory, from a patient treated with antithyroid drugs. The DNA for the CDR3 is TGTGCCAGCAGCTCTCAAACAGGTCTCGGCGAAAAACTGTTTTTT. As protein: CASSSQTGLGEKLFF.